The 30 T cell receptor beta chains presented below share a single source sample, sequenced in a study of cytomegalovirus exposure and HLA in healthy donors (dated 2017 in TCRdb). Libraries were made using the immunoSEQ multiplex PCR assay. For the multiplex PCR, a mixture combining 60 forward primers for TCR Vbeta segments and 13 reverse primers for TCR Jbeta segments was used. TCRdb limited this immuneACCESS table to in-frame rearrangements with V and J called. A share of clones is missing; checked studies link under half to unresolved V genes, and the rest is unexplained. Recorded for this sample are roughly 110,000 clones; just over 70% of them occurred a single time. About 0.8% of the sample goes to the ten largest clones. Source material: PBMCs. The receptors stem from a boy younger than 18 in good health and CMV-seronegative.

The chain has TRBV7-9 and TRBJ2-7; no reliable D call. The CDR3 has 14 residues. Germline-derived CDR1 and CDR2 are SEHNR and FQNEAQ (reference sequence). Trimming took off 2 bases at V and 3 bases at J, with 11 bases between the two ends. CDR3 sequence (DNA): TGTGCCAGCAGCTTATCCACGACTTACTACGAGCAGTACTTC. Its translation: CASSLSTTYYEQYF.

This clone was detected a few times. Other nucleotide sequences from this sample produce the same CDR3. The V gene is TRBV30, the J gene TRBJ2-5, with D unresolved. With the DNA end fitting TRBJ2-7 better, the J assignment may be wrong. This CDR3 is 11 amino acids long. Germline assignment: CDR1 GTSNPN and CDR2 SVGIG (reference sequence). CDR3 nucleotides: TGTGCCTGGAGTCCTTCCTACGAGCAGTACTTC. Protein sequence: CAWSPSYEQYF.

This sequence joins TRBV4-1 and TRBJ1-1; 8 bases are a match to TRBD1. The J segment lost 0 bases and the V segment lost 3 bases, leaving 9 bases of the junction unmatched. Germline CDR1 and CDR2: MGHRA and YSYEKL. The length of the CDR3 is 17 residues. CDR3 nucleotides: TGCGCCAGCAGCCACTCGCTCCAGGGGGCGCTGAACACTGAAGCTTTCTTT. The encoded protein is CASSHSLQGALNTEAFF.

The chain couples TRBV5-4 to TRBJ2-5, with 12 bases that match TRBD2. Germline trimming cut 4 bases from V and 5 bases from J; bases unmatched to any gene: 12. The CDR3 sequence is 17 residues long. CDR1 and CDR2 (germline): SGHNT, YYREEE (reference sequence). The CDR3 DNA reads TGTGCCAGCAGCCATCCACCGACTAGCGGGGGAAGGGAGACCCAGTACTTC. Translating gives CASSHPPTSGGRETQYF.

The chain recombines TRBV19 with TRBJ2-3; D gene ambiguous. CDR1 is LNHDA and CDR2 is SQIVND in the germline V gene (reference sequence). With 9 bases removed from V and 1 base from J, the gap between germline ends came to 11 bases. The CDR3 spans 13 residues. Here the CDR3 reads CASRDTRTDTQYF. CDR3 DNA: TGTGCCAGCCGTGACACTCGCACAGATACGCAGTATTTT.

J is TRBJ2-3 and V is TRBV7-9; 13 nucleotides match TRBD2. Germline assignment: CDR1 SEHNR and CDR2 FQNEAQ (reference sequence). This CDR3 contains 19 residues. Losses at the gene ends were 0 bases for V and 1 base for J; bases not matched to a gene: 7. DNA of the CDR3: TGTGCCAGCAGCTTAGCGCTACTAGCGGGGGGGCGGGGCACAGATACGCAGTATTTT. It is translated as CASSLALLAGGRGTDTQYF.

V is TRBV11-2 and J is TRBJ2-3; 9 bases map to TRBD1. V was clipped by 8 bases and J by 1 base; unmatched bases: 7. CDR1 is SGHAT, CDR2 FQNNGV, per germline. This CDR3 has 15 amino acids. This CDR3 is CASGRTGDRTDTQYF. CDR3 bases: TGTGCCAGCGGAAGGACAGGGGACCGCACAGATACGCAGTATTTT. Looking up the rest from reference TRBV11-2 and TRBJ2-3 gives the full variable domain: EAGVAQSPRYKIIEKRQSVAFWCNPISGHATLYWYQQILGQGPKLLIQFQNNGVVDDSQLPKDRFSAERLKGVDSTLKIQPAKLEDSAVYLCASGRTGDRTDTQYFGPGTRLTVL.

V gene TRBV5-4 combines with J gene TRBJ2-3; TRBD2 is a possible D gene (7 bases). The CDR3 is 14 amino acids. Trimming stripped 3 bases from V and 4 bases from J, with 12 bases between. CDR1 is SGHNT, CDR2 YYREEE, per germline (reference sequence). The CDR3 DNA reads TGTGCCAGCAGCTCCCTCGGGGGGCCAGATACGCAGTATTTT. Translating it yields CASSSLGGPDTQYF.

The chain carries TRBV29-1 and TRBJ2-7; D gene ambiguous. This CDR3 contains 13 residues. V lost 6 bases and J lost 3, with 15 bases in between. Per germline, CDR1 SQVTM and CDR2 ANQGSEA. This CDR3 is CSVGNTRGYEQYF. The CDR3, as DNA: TGCAGCGTAGGAAACACGCGAGGCTACGAGCAGTACTTC.

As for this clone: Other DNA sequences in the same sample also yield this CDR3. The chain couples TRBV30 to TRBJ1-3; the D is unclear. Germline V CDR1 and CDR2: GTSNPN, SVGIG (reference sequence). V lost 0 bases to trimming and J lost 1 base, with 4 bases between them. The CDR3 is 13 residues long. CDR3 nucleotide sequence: TGTGCCTGGAGTGTACAATCTGGAAACACCATATATTTT. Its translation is CAWSVQSGNTIYF.

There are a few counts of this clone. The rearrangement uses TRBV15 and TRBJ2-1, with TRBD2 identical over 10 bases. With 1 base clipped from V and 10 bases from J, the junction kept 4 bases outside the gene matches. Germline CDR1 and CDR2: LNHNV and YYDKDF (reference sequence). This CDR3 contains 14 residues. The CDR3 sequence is CATSRVTGLAEQFF. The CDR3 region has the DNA TGTGCCACCAGCAGAGTGACGGGACTAGCGGAGCAGTTCTTC.

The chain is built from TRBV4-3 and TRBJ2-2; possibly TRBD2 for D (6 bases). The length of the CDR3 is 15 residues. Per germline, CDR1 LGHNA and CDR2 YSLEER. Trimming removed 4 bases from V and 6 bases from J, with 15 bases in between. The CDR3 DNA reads TGCGCCAGCAGCCCACGTCGGGGGTCTTCCGGGGAGCTGTTTTTT. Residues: CASSPRRGSSGELFF.

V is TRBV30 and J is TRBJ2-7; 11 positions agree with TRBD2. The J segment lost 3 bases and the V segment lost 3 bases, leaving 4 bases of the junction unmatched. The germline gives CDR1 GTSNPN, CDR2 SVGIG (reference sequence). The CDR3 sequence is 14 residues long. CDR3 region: CAWSQLAGVYEQYF. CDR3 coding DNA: TGTGCCTGGAGCCAACTAGCGGGAGTCTACGAGCAGTACTTC.

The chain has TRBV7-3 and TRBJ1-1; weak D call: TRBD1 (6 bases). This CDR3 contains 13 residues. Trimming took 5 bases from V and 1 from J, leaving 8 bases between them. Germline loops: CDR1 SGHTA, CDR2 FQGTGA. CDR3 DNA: TGTGCCAGCAGCCCGGGACAGAACACTGAAGCTTTCTTT. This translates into CASSPGQNTEAFF.

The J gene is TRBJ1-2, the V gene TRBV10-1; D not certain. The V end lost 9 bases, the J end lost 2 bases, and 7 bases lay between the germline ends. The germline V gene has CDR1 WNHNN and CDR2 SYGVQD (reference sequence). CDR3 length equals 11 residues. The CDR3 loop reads CARRPNYGYTF. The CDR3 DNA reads TGCGCCAGGCGGCCAAACTATGGCTACACCTTC.

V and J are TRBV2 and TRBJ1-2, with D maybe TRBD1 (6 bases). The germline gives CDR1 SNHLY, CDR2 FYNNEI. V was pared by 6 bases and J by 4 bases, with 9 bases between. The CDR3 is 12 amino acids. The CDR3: CASSGTTYGYTF. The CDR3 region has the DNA TGTGCCAGCAGCGGGACAACCTATGGCTACACCTTC.

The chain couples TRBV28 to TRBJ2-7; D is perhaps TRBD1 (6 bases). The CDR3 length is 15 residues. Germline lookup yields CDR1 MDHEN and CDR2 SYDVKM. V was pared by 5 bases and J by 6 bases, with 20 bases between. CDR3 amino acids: CASSPADRTNLEQYF. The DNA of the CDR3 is TGTGCCAGCAGTCCGGCGGACAGAACAAATCTCGAGCAGTACTTC.

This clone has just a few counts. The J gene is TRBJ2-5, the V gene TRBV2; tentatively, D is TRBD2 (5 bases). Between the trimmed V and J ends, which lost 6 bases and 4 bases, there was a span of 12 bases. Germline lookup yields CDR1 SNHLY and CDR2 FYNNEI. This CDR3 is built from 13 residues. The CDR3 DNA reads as TGTGCCAGCAGCGAGGGATCTGGAGAGACCCAGTACTTC. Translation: CASSEGSGETQYF.

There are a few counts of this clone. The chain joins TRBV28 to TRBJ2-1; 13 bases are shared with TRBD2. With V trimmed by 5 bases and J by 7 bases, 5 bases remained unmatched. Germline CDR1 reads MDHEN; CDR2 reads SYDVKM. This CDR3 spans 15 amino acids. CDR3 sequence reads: CASSQTSGRVNEQFF. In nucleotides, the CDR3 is TGTGCCAGCAGTCAAACTAGCGGGAGGGTAAATGAGCAGTTCTTC.

The CDR3 sequence is CASRSFAGPNYGYTF. The CDR3 DNA reads as TGTGCCAGCAGATCCTTTGCGGGACCAAACTATGGCTACACCTTC. The chain employs TRBV27 and TRBJ1-2; maybe TRBD1 (5 bases). The V gene lost 6 bases and the J gene lost 2 bases, with 16 bases spanning the gap. The CDR3 consists of 15 residues. Germline V gene data show CDR1 as MNHEY and CDR2 as SMNVEV (reference sequence).

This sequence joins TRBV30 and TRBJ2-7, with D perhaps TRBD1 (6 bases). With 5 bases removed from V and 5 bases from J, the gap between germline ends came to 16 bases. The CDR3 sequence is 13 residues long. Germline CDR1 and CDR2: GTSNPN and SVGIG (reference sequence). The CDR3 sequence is CAWGSGTSDEQYF. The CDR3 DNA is TGTGCCTGGGGTTCCGGGACATCTGACGAGCAGTACTTC. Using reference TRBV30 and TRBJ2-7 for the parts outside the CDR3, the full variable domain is SQTIHQWPATLVQPVGSPLSLECTVEGTSNPNLYWYRQAAGRGLQLLFYSVGIGQISSEVPQNLSASRPQDRQFILSSKKLLLSDSGFYLCAWGSGTSDEQYFGPGTRLTVT.

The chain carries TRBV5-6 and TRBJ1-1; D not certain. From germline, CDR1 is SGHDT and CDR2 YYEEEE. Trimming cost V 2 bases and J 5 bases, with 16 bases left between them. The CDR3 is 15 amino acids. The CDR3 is CASSFSSWQRTEAFF. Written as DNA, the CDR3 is TGTGCCAGCAGCTTTAGCTCGTGGCAGCGAACTGAAGCTTTCTTT.

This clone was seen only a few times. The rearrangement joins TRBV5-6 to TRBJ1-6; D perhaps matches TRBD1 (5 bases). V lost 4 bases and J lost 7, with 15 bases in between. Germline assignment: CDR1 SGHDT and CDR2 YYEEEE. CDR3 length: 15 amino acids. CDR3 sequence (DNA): TGTGCCAGCAGCCGCGGGACGTCGGGAAATTCACCCCTCCACTTT. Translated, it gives CASSRGTSGNSPLHF.

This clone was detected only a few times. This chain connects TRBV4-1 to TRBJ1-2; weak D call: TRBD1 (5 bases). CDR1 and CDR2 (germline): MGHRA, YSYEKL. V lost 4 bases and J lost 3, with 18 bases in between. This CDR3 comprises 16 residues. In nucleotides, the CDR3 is TGCGCCAGCAGCCGGCCCGAAGCGGGACTTGACTATGGCTACACCTTC. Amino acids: CASSRPEAGLDYGYTF.

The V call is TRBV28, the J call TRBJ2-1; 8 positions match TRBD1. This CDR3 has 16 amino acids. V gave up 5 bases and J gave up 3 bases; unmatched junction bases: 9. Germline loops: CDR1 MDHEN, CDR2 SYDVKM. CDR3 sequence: CASSPRGTGYYNEQFF. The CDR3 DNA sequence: TGTGCCAGCAGTCCCCGGGGGACAGGCTACTACAATGAGCAGTTCTTC.

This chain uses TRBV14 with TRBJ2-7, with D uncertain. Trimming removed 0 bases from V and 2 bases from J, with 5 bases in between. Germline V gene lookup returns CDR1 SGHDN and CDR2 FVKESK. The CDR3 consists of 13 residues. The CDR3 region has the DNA TGTGCCAGCAGCCAAGACAACACCTACGAGCAGTACTTC. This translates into CASSQDNTYEQYF.

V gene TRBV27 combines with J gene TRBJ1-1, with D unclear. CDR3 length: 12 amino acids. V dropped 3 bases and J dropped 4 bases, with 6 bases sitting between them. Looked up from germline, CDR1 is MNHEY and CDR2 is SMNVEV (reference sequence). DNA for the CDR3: TGTGCCAGCAGTTTTAGTGGCACTGAAGCTTTCTTT. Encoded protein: CASSFSGTEAFF.

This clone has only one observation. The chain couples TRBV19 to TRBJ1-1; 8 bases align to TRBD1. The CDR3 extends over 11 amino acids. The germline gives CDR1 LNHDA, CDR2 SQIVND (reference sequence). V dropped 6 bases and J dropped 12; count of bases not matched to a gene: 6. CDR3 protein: CASSPTGATFF. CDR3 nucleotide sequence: TGTGCCAGTAGCCCGACAGGGGCAACTTTCTTT.

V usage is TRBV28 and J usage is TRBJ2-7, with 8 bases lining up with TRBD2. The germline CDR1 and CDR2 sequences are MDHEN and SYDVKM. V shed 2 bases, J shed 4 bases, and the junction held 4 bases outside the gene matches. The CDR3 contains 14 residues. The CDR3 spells CASSLSGGLYEQYF. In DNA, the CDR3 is TGTGCCAGCAGTTTAAGCGGGGGCTTGTACGAGCAGTACTTC.

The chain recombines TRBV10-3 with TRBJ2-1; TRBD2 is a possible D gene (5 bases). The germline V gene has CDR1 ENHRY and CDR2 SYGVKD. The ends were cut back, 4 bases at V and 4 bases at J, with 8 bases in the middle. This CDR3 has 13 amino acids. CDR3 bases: TGTGCCATCAGTGGCGGGCCTTACAATGAGCAGTTCTTC. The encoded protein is CAISGGPYNEQFF.